This T cell receptor (beta chain) is drawn from a study of blood T cell repertoires in COVID-19. Study as a whole: From the United States, Italy and Spain came samples of acute and convalescent COVID-19. T cells, B-cell-depleted T cells, or PBMCs provided the cDNA or gDNA that served as material.

Original processing notes: Reference gene primer amplification in the assay estimated nucleated cell counts. Sequenced by immunoSEQ multiplex PCR; TCRdb stores in-frame clones only, minus some. D and trimming come from the DNA, and the V and J calls and clone size come from that table. The repertoire holds nearly 350,000 clones, around 82% seen once, with about 3% in the top ten. The CDR3 loop spans 13 amino acids. Looked up from germline, CDR1 is SGHVS and CDR2 is FQNEAQ. V was pared by 5 bases and J by 8 bases, with 15 bases between. The sequenced sample consisted of peripheral blood. This sequence originates from a young man with active or convalescent COVID-19. The chain links TRBV7-8 to TRBJ1-2, with D possibly TRBD1 on 5 matching bases. The chain's CDR3 is CASSQGGWDGYTF. The CDR3 DNA follows: TGTGCCAGCAGCCAGGGAGGGTGGGACGGCTACACCTTC.